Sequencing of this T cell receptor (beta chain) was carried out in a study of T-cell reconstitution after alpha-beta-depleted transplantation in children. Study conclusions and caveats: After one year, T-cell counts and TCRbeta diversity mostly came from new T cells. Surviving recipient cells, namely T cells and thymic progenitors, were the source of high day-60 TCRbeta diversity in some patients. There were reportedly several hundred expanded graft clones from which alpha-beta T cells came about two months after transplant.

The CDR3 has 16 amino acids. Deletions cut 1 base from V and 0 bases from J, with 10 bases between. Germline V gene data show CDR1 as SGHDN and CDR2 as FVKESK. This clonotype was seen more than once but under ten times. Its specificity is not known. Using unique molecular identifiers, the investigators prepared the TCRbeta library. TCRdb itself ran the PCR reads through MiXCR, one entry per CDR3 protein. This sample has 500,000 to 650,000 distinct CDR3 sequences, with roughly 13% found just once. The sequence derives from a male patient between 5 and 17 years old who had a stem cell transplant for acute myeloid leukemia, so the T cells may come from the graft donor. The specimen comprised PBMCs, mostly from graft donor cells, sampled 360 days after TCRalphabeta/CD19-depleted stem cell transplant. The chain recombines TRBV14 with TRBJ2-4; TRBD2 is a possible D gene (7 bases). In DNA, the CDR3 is TGTGCCAGCAGCCAAGGAGGGGGGGGAGCCAAAAACATTCAGTACTTC. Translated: CASSQGGGGAKNIQYF.